The clone carrying this TCR beta chain was found a few times. The V gene end was trimmed by 5 bases and the J gene end by 1 base; junction bases not matched to a gene: 2. Germline V gene data show CDR1 as SGHAT and CDR2 as FQNNGV. The CDR3 has 15 amino acids. The sample comes from a study of blood T cell repertoires in COVID-19. At the level of the study: COVID-19 samples collected from the United States, Italy and Spain covered acute and convalescent phases. PBMCs, B-cell-depleted T cells, or T cells were the source of the cDNA or gDNA that made up the material.

Authors' methods: Researchers report that nucleated cell counts were estimated from reference gene primer amplification. Only in-frame clones appear in the TCRdb table, and some are missing; sequencing was by immunoSEQ multiplex PCR. That table supplies the V and J calls and clone size; D and trimming were determined from the DNA. Of 65,000 to 90,000 clones in the sample, about 86% were seen once. The source material was peripheral blood. V gene TRBV11-2 combines with J gene TRBJ2-1, with TRBD2 matching 10 bases. The receptor was derived from an elderly woman in a cohort sampled during active or convalescent COVID-19. CDR3 sequence reads: CASSELAGSYNEQFF. The DNA for the CDR3 is TGTGCCAGCAGCGAACTAGCGGGGTCCTACAATGAGCAGTTCTTC.